The 13 T cell receptor beta chains below were found in one sample sequenced in a study of PD-1 blockade in classical Hodgkin lymphoma. Some clones are missing from TCRdb's copy, which holds only in-frame ones; the method was immunoSEQ multiplex PCR. The sample has 30,000 or so clones, more than 65% seen once. Time point meaning: cycle 4 day 1 (C4D1), after 6 weeks of nivolumab. With no exception, relapse followed autologous stem cell transplantation in all patients, and brentuximab vedotin exposure varied. The sample here was peripheral blood mononuclear cells (PBMCs), taken before the fourth cycle of nivolumab. The receptors here all came from a human donor with classical Hodgkin lymphoma.

The V call is TRBV11-2, the J call TRBJ1-3, with D uncertain. This CDR3 is built from 17 residues. Germline loops: CDR1 SGHAT, CDR2 FQNNGV. V dropped 2 bases and J dropped 4 bases, with 18 bases sitting between them. The DNA of the CDR3 is TGTGCCAGCAGCTTAATTGGCTTGGGAGATTCCGGAAACACCATATATTTT. Residues: CASSLIGLGDSGNTIYF.

The J gene is TRBJ2-3, the V gene TRBV7-2, with unresolved D. Germline-derived CDR1 and CDR2 are SGHTA and FQGNSA. This CDR3 spans 14 amino acids. Trimming shortened V by 5 bases and J by 6 bases, and 15 bases separated the two germline ends. The CDR3 loop reads CASSPTGPWDTQYF. In DNA, the CDR3 is TGTGCCAGCAGCCCGACCGGGCCCTGGGATACGCAGTATTTT.

This clone has only one observation. The V and J genes are TRBV7-9 and TRBJ2-3; D may be TRBD2 (5 bases). The CDR3 is 13 amino acids. With 5 bases removed from V and 9 bases from J, the gap between germline ends came to 15 bases. Germline CDR1 is SEHNR and CDR2 is FQNEAQ (reference sequence). The CDR3: CASSAASGRTQYF. CDR3 in DNA: TGTGCCAGCAGCGCGGCCAGCGGTCGGACGCAGTATTTT. Combining the CDR3 with reference TRBV7-9 and TRBJ2-3 gives the whole variable domain DTGVSQNPRHKITKRGQNVTFRCDPISEHNRLYWYRQTLGQGPEFLTYFQNEAQLEKSRLLSDRFSAERPKGSFSTLEIQRTEQGDSAMYLCASSAASGRTQYFGPGTRLTVL.

The sample holds one count of this clone. V is TRBV5-1 and J is TRBJ2-7; 8 bases are shared with TRBD1. Germline CDR1 reads SGHRS; CDR2 reads YFSETQ. V shed 4 bases and J 0 bases; nucleotides not matched to a gene: 9. The CDR3 spans 16 residues. The CDR3 loop reads CASSIKDRADSYEQYF. CDR3 nucleotides: TGCGCCAGCAGCATTAAGGACAGGGCGGACTCCTACGAGCAGTACTTC.

The chain uses TRBV5-5 and TRBJ1-1; TRBD1 agrees at 7 bases. This CDR3 has 15 amino acids. V was clipped by 2 bases and J by 2 bases; unmatched bases: 6. CDR1 SGHKS and CDR2 YYEKEE come from the germline V gene (reference sequence). This CDR3 is CASSFAGTDNTEAFF. CDR3 DNA sequence: TGTGCCAGCAGCTTCGCCGGGACAGATAACACTGAAGCTTTCTTT.

J is TRBJ1-6 and V is TRBV4-1; D is ambiguous. CDR1 is MGHRA and CDR2 is YSYEKL in the germline V gene. The V end was cut by 2 bases, the J end by 5 bases, with 4 bases between. The CDR3 spans 13 residues. The chain's CDR3 is CASSQINNSPLHF. The CDR3 DNA reads TGCGCCAGCAGCCAAATTAATAATTCACCCCTCCACTTT.

V and J are TRBV6-9 and TRBJ1-1; D not certain. Per germline, CDR1 MNHGY and CDR2 SVAAGI. V shed 6 bases and J shed 1 base, with 6 bases lying between them. CDR3 length equals 12 residues. The CDR3 protein is CASRRQNTEAFF. In DNA, the CDR3 is TGTGCCAGCAGAAGACAGAACACTGAAGCTTTCTTT.

The count of this clone is one. The V and J genes are TRBV10-3 and TRBJ2-7; D tentatively reads TRBD1 or TRBD2 (5 bases each). V lost 0 bases and J lost 1, with 16 bases in between. In germline, CDR1 is ENHRY, CDR2 SYGVKD. The CDR3 loop spans 17 amino acids. The chain's CDR3 is CAISESRGGMGSYEQYF. Written as DNA, the CDR3 is TGTGCCATCAGTGAGTCGAGGGGCGGAATGGGGTCCTACGAGCAGTACTTC.

This clone appeared once. The CDR3 bases are TGTGCCAGCTCACCCTCCGGGGGGCTCTCTGGAAACACCATATATTTT. Translated, it gives CASSPSGGLSGNTIYF. The J gene is TRBJ1-3, the V gene TRBV18; D may be TRBD1 (6 bases). The CDR3 sequence is 16 residues long. Germline CDR1 reads KGHSH; CDR2 reads LQKENI. With 3 bases removed from V and 0 bases from J, the gap between germline ends came to 12 bases.

This clone was counted once. The chain carries TRBV7-8 and TRBJ2-5; D is tentatively TRBD1 or TRBD2 (7 bases each). The V and J ends lost 5 bases and 3 bases respectively, with 10 bases between them. CDR3 length: 13 amino acids. Germline CDR1 reads SGHVS; CDR2 reads FQNEAQ. The CDR3 region has the DNA TGTGCCAGCAGCAGCGGGACAGAAGAGACCCAGTACTTC. Protein sequence: CASSSGTEETQYF.

V and J are TRBV19 and TRBJ2-5; no clear D gene. Germline V gene lookup returns CDR1 LNHDA and CDR2 SQIVND (reference sequence). This CDR3 comprises 12 residues. With 5 bases removed from V and 5 bases from J, the gap between germline ends came to 9 bases. The CDR3 DNA is TGTGCCAGTAGTGTAGGGCTGGAGACCCAGTACTTC. Its protein is CASSVGLETQYF. Supplemented by reference TRBV19 and TRBJ2-5, the full variable domain reads DGGITQSPKYLFRKEGQNVTLSCEQNLNHDAMYWYRQDPGQGLRLIYYSQIVNDFQKGDIAEGYSVSREKKESFPLTVTSAQKNPTAFYLCASSVGLETQYFGPGTRLLVL.

J is TRBJ1-1 and V is TRBV5-6; D unclear. This CDR3 region has 11 residues. Trimming shortened V by 2 bases and J by 3 bases, and 2 bases separated the two germline ends. CDR1 is SGHDT and CDR2 is YYEEEE in the germline V gene. In nucleotides, the CDR3 is TGTGCCAGCAGCTTATACACTGAAGCTTTCTTT. It translates to CASSLYTEAFF.

A remark on this clone: The junction shows a germline mismatch at one end, possibly a read error. This chain uses TRBV5-4 with TRBJ2-2; TRBD1 might be the D (6 bases). In germline, CDR1 is SGHNT, CDR2 YYREEE (reference sequence). The CDR3 is 15 residues long. CDR3 protein: CAGSFLTGSPGELFF. The CDR3 nucleotides read TGTGCCGGCAGCTTCCTGACAGGCTCACCCGGGGAGCTGTTTTTT.